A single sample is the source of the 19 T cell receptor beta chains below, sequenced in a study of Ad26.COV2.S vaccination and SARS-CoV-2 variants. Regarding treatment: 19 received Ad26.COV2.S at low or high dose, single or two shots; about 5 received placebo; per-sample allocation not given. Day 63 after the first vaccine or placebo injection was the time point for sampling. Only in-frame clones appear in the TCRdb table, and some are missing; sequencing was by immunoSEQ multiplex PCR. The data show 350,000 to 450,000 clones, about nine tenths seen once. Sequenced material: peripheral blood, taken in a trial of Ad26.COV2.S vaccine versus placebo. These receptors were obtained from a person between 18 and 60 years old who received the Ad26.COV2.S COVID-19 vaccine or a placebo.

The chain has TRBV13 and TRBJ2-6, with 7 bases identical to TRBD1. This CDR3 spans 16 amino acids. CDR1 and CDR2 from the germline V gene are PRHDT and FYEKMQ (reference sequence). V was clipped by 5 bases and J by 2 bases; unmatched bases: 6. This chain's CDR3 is CASSRDRETGANVLTF. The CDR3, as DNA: TGTGCCAGCAGCCGAGACAGGGAGACTGGGGCCAACGTCCTGACTTTC.

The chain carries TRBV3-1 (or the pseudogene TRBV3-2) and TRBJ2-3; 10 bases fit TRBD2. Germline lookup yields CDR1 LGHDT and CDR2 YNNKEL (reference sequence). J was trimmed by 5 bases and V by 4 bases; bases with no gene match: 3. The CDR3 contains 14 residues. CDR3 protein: CASSRVAGGDTQYF. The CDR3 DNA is TGTGCCAGCAGCCGAGTAGCGGGGGGAGATACGCAGTATTTT.

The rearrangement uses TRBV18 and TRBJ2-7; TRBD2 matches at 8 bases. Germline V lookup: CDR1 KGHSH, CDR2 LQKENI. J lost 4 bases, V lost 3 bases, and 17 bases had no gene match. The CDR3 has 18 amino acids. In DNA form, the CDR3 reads TGTGCCAGCTCACCCCCCAGGTTTTTGAGCGGGGGTGTGTACGAGCAGTACTTC. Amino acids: CASSPPRFLSGGVYEQYF.

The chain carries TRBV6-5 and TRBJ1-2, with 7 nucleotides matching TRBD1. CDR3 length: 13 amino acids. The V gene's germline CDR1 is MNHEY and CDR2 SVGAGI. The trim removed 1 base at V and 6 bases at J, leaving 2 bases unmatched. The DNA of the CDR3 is TGTGCCAGCAGTTACTTGACAGGGAATGGCTACACCTTC. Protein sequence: CASSYLTGNGYTF.

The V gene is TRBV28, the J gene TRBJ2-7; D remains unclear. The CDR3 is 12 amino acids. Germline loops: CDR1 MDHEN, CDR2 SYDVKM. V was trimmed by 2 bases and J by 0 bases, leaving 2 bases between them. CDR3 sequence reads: CASSLSSYEQYF. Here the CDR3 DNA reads TGTGCCAGCAGTTTAAGCTCCTACGAGCAGTACTTC.

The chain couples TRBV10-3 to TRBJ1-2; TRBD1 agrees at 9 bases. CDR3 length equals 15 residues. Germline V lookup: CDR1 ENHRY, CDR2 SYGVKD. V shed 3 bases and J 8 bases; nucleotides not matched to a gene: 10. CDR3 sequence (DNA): TGTGCCATCAGTGATGGGACAGGGTTAGGTAGCGGCTACACCTTC. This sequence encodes CAISDGTGLGSGYTF.

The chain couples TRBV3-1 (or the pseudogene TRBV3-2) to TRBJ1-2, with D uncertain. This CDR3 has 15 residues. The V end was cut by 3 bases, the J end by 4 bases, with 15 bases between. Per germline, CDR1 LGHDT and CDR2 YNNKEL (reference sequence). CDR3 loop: CASSHPSSGGYGYTF. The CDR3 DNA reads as TGTGCCAGCAGCCACCCCTCGAGTGGCGGCTATGGCTACACCTTC.

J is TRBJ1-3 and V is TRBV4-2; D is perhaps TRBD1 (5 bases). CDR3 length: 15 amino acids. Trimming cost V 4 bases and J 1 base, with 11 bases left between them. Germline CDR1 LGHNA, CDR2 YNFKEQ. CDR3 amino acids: CASSPGSQSGNTIYF. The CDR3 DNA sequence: TGTGCCAGCAGCCCAGGGTCTCAATCTGGAAACACCATATATTTT.

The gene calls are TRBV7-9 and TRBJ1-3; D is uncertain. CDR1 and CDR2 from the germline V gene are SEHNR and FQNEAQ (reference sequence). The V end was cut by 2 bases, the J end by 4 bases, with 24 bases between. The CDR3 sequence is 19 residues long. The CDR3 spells CASSLSVIDGVRNGNTIYF. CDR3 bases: TGTGCCAGCAGCTTATCAGTGATAGACGGGGTCCGGAACGGAAACACCATATATTTT.

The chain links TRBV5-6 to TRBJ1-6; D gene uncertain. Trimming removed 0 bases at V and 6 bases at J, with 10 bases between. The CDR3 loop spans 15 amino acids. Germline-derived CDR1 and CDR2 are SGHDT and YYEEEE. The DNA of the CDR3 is TGTGCCAGCAGCTTGGATCGGCAGGTTAATTCACCCCTCCACTTT. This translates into CASSLDRQVNSPLHF.

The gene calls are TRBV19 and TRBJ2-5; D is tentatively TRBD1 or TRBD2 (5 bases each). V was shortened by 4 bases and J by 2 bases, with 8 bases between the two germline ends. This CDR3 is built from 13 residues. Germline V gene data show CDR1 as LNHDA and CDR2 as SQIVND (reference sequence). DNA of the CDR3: TGTGCCAGTAGTAGGGACGGACAAGAGACCCAGTACTTC. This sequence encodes CASSRDGQETQYF. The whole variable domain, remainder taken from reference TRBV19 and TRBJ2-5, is DGGITQSPKYLFRKEGQNVTLSCEQNLNHDAMYWYRQDPGQGLRLIYYSQIVNDFQKGDIAEGYSVSREKKESFPLTVTSAQKNPTAFYLCASSRDGQETQYFGPGTRLLVL.

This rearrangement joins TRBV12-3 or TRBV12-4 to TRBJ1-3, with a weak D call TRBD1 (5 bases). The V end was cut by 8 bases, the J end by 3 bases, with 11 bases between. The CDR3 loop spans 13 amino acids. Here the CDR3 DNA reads TGTGCCAGCTTCGCGGGGGGTGGAAACACCATATATTTT. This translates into CASFAGGGNTIYF.

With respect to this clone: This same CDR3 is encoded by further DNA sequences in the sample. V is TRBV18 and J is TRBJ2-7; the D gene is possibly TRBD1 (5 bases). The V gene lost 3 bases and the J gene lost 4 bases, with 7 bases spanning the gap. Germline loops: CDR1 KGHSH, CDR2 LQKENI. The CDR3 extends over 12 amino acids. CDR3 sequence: CASSPAGYEQYF. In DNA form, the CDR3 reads TGTGCCAGCTCACCTGCAGGGTACGAGCAGTACTTC. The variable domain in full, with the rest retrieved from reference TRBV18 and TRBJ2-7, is NAGVMQNPRHLVRRRGQEARLRCSPMKGHSHVYWYRQLPEEGLKFMVYLQKENIIDESGMPKERFSAEFPKEGPSILRIQQVVRGDSAAYFCASSPAGYEQYFGPGTRLTVT.

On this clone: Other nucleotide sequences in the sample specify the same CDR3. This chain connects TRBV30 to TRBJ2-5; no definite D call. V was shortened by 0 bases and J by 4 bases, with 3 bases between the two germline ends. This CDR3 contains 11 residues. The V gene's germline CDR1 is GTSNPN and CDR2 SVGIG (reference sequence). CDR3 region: CAWSVGETQYF. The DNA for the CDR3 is TGTGCCTGGAGTGTAGGAGAGACCCAGTACTTC.

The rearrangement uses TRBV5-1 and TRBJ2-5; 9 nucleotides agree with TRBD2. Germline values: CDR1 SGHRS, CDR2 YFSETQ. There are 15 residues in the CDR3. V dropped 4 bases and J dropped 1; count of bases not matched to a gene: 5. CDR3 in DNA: TGCGCCAGCAGCCGGAAAGCGGGGGGCCAAGAGACCCAGTACTTC. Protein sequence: CASSRKAGGQETQYF.

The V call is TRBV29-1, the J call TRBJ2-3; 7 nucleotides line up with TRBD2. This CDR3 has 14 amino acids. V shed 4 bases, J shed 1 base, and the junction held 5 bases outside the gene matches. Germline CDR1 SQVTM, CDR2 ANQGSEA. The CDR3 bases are TGCAGCGTTGGTCGCCGGGGGGGCACAGATACGCAGTATTTT. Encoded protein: CSVGRRGGTDTQYF.

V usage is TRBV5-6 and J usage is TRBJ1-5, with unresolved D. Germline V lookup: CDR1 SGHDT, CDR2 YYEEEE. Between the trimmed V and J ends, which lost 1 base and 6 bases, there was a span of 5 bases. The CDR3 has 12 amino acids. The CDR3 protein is CASSLWTQPQHF. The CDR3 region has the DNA TGTGCCAGCAGCTTGTGGACTCAGCCCCAGCATTTT. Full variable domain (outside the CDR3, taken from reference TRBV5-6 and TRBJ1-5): DAGVTQSPTHLIKTRGQQVTLRCSPKSGHDTVSWYQQALGQGPQFIFQYYEEEERQRGNFPDRFSGHQFPNYSSELNVNALLLGDSALYLCASSLWTQPQHFGDGTRLSIL.

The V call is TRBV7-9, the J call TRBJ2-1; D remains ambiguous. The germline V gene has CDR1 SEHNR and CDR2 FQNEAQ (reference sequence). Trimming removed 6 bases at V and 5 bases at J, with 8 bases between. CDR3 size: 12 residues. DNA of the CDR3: TGTGCCAGCAGATGGTTGGACAATGAGCAGTTCTTC. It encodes CASRWLDNEQFF.

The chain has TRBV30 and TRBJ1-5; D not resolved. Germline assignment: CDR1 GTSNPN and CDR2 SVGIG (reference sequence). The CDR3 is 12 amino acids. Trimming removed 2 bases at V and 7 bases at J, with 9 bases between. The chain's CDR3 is CAWSPGRQPQHF. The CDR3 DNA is TGTGCCTGGAGTCCTGGACGACAGCCCCAGCATTTT.